This T cell receptor (beta chain) was sequenced for a study of glioma-infiltrating T cells after dendritic cell vaccination. Study in general: At biweekly intervals, patients got three intradermal dendritic cell vaccine injections.

The CDR3 runs 15 residues. The V gene's germline CDR1 is MRHNA and CDR2 SNTAGT. V lost 3 bases and J lost 3; bases outside the gene matches: 1. Ten or more counts support this clone. Amplification used 60 V beta primers and 13 J beta primers. Sequencing used immunoSEQ multiplex PCR; TCRdb keeps in-frame clones, though not all of them. The sample lists fewer than 85,000 clones; around 86% were seen once. PBMC were collected before vaccination, two weeks after the third vaccination, and at progression. This specimen consisted of blood, obtained before dendritic cell vaccination. The J gene is TRBJ2-2, the V gene TRBV6-4; TRBD2 matches 10 bases. The sequence came from a human donor with glioblastoma. This CDR3 is CASSELAGDTGELFF. The CDR3 DNA sequence: TGTGCCAGCAGTGAGCTAGCGGGGGACACCGGGGAGCTGTTTTTT.